This entry concerns a single T cell receptor beta chain. The table lists this clonotype with many counts. Which antigen it targets is not known. No base quality information exists; no much larger clone differs at one position. This record belongs to a study of CD8 T cells in ankylosing spondylitis (dated by TCRdb to about 2017). Turning to the overall study: To find TCR variants linked to disease, the study profiled T cell receptor beta repertoires in ankylosing spondylitis patients and healthy donors. The full study cohort was made up of about 24 ankylosing spondylitis patients and 95 to 130 healthy donors. Peripheral blood samples were taken, and synovial fluid was additionally collected from ankylosing spondylitis patients. Study-wide findings and limitations: Some TCR beta motif variants had previously been reported in synovial fluid and blood of reactive arthritis patients, which suggested common disease-initiation mechanisms. Blood from ankylosing spondylitis patients appeared to be characterized by a TCR beta motif made up of eight highly homologous amino acid variants. The disease-linked clones had a CD8+ phenotype and were found at relatively low frequencies in peripheral blood. According to the report, matched synovial fluid samples from ankylosing spondylitis patients were significantly enriched for the disease-linked clones.

Inclusive of the bounding cysteine and phenylalanine, the CDR3 is 13 residues long. Solely the CDR3 DNA is kept, with 39 bases framed from the first base. Sequences MNHEY (CDR1) and SMNVEV (CDR2) are obtained from the germline V gene (reference sequence). Germline trimming: 8 bases from V, 5 bases from J; junction bases outside gene matches: 8. This sample was sequenced with an Illumina HiSeq 2500. TCR beta libraries were prepared by quantitative 5'-RACE with molecular barcodes. On the study's bioinformatics: Disease-linked TCR variants were identified with a new computational method built on a probabilistic model of VDJ rearrangement. The raw public reads went through TCRdb reprocessing: fastp at Q25, MiXCR clone calling, in-frame beta chains kept. Each CDR3 protein appears once, grouped with its most common genes and DNA. What appears here as the V and J calls and clone size reflects TCRdb's work, not the paper's. The sample contains under 300,000 distinct CDR3 sequences, about 10% of them found a single time. In total, the top ten clones hold around 7% of the sample.

This TCR derives from a male donor with ankylosing spondylitis or in good health (not recorded which). Material: blood, either unsorted or a sorted T cell fraction (not recorded which). The sequence joins TRBV27 to TRBJ2-7, with 8 central nucleotides matching TRBD2. The sequenced DNA: TGTGCCAGCGGGAGCGGGAGCGGGCACGAGCAGTACTTC. This encodes CASGSGSGHEQYF.